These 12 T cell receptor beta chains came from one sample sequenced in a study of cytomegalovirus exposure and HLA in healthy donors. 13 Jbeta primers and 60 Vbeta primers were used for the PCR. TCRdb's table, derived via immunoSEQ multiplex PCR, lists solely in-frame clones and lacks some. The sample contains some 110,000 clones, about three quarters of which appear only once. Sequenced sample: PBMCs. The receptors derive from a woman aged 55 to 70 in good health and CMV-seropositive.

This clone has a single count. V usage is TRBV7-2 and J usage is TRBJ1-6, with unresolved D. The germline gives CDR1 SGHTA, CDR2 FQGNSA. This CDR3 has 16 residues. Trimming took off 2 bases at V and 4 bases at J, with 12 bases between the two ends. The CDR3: CASSLRLREYNSPLHF. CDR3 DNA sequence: TGTGCCAGCAGCTTACGTCTTAGGGAGTATAATTCACCCCTCCACTTT. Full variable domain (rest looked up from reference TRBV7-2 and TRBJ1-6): GAGVSQSPSNKVTEKGKDVELRCDPISGHTALYWYRQSLGQGLEFLIYFQGNSAPDKSGLPSDRFSAERTGGSVSTLTIQRTQQEDSAVYLCASSLRLREYNSPLHFGNGTRLTVT.

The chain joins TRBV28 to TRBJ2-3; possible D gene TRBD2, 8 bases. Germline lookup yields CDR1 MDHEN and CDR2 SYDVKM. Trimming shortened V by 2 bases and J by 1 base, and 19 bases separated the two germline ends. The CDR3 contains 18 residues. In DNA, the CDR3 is TGTGCCAGCAGTTTAAATACGGGAGGGGGCTTAGGCACAGATACGCAGTATTTT. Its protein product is CASSLNTGGGLGTDTQYF.

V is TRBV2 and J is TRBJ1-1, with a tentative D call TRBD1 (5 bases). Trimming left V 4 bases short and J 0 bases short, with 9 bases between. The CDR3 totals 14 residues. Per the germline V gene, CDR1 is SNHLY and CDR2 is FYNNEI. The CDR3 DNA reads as TGTGCCAGCAGTGTAACGACAGTGAACACTGAAGCTTTCTTT. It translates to CASSVTTVNTEAFF.

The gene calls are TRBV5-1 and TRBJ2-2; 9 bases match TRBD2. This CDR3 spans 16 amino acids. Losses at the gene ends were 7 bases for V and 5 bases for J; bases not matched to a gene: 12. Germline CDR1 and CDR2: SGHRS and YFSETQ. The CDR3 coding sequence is TGCGCCAGCGCCCCATTAAGCGGGGGGCCGACCGGGGAGCTGTTTTTT. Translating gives CASAPLSGGPTGELFF.

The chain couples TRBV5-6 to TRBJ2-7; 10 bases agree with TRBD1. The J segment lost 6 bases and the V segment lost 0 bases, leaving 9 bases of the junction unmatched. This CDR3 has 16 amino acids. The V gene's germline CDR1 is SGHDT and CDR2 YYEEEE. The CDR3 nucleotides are TGTGCCAGCAGCTTGGGGTACGGGACAGGGGCGTCCGAGCAGTACTTC. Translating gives CASSLGYGTGASEQYF.

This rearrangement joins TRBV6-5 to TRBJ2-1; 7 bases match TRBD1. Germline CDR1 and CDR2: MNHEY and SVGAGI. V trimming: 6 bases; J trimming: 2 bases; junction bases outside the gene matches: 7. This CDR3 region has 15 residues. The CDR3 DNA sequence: TGTGCCAGCAGCCGCAACAGGGGTACCTACAATGAGCAGTTCTTC. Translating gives CASSRNRGTYNEQFF.

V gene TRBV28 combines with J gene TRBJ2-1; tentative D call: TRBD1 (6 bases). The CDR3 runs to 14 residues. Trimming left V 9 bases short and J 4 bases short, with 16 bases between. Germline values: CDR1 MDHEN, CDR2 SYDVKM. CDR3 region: CASFMSGEYNEQFF. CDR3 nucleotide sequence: TGTGCCAGTTTCATGTCAGGGGAGTACAATGAGCAGTTCTTC.

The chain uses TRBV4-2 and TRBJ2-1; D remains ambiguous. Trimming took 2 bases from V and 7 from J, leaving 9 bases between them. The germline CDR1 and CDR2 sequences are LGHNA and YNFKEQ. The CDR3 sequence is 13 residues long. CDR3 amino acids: CASSQLTVNEQFF. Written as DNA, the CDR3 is TGTGCCAGCAGCCAACTGACTGTAAATGAGCAGTTCTTC.

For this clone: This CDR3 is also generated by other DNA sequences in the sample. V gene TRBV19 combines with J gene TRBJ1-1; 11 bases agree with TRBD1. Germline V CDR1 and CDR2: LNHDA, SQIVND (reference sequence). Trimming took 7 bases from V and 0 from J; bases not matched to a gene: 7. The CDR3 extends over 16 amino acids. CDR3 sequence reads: CASIPWDRGVNTEAFF. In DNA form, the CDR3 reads TGTGCCAGTATTCCTTGGGACAGGGGGGTGAACACTGAAGCTTTCTTT.

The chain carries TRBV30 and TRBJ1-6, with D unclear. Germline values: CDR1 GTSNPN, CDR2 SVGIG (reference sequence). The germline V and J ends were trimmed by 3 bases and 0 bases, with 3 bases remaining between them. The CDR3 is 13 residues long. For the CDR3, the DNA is TGTGCCTGGAGCAACTCCTATAATTCACCCCTCCACTTT. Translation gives CAWSNSYNSPLHF.

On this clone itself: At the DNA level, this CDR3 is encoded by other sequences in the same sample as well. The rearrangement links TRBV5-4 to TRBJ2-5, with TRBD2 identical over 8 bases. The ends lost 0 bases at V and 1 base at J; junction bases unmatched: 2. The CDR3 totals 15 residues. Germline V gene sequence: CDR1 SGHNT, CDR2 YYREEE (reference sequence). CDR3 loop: CASSLAGRGQETQYF. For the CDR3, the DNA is TGTGCCAGCAGCTTGGCCGGGAGGGGCCAAGAGACCCAGTACTTC.

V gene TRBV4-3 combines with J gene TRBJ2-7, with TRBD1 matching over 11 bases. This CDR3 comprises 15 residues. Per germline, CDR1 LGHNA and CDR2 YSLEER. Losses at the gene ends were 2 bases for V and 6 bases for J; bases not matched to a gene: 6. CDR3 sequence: CASSQQTGTGGEQYF. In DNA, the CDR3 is TGCGCCAGCAGCCAACAGACCGGGACAGGGGGCGAGCAGTACTTC.